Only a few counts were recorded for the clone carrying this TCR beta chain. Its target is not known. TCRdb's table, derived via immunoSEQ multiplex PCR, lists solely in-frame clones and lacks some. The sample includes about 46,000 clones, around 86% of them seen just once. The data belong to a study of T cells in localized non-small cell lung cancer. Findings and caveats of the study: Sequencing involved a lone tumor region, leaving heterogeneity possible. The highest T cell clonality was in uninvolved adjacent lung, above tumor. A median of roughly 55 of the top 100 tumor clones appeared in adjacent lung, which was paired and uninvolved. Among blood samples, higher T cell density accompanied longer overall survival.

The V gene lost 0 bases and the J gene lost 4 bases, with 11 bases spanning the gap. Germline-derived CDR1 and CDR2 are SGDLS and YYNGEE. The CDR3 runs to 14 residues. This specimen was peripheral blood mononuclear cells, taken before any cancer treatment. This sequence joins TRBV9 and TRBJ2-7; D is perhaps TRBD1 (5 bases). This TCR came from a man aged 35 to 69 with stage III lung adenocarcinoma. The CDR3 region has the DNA TGTGCCAGCAGCGTAGGGCAGGGTGCGTACGAGCAGTACTTC. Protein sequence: CASSVGQGAYEQYF.